The rows below give T cell receptor beta chains drawn from one sample of a study of T cell responses to AZD1222 COVID-19 vaccine. The table came from immunoSEQ multiplex PCR; TCRdb's copy has only in-frame clones and leaves some out. The sample has 80,000 to 90,000 clones, 75% to 95% seen once. This specimen consisted of peripheral blood, obtained 28 days after the second AZD1222 dose. Source of these receptors: an adult who received the AZD1222 COVID-19 vaccine. CDR3s include the opening cysteine and the closing phenylalanine or tryptophan. The D gene is left open where the match is weak. Clone size is stated in some rows and not others, as once, few, many or a class when expanded.

d_call j_call v_call clone_size cdr3_nt cdr3_aa
NA TRBJ1-6 TRBV5-1 NA TGCGCCAGCAGCCGAGACTATAATTCACCCCTCCACTTT CASSRDYNSPLHF
NA TRBJ1-3 TRBV12-3/TRBV12-4 once TGTGCCAGCACTGCAAGGGCTGGAAACACCATATATTTT CASTARAGNTIYF
TRBD2 TRBJ2-1 TRBV19 NA TGTGCCAGTAGTATAGTGCTAGCGGGGATCAATGAGCAGTTCTTC CASSIVLAGINEQFF
NA TRBJ1-2 TRBV11-2 NA TGTGCCAGCAGCTTAGCAGGAGGGTACGGCTACACCTTC CASSLAGGYGYTF
NA TRBJ1-3 TRBV9 NA TGTGCCAGCAGCCTGGGACCGCGACACCTAGAAGGGTCTGGAAACACCATATATTTT CASSLGPRHLEGSGNTIYF
TRBD1 TRBJ1-6 TRBV5-1 NA TGCGCCAGCAGCCGAGGACAGGGTTCCGATTCACCCCTCCACTTT CASSRGQGSDSPLHF
NA TRBJ1-2 TRBV5-6 NA TGTGCCAGCAGCTTGTTACAGGGCTATGGCTACACCTTC CASSLLQGYGYTF
NA TRBJ2-7 TRBV21-1 NA TGTGCCAGCAGCAAAGGACACGAGCAGTACTTC CASSKGHEQYF
TRBD1 TRBJ1-2 TRBV18 NA TGTGCCAGCTCACCGGACAGGGGCGGCTACACCTTC CASSPDRGGYTF
NA TRBJ2-5 TRBV7-3 NA TGTGCCAGCAGCTATAGTCCACGGGAGACCCAGTACTTC CASSYSPRETQYF
TRBD1 TRBJ1-2 TRBV7-3 few TGTGCCAGCAGCATAGGACAGGGGGAATTCTATGGCTACACCTTC CASSIGQGEFYGYTF
NA TRBJ2-7 TRBV21-1 NA TGTGCCAGCAGCAAAGGTGGGGGGACCTACGAGCAGTACTTC CASSKGGGTYEQYF
TRBD1 TRBJ1-6 TRBV5-1 NA TGCGCCAGCAGCTTCGAGGGACAGGGACCCTATAATTCACCCCTCCACTTT CASSFEGQGPYNSPLHF
NA TRBJ1-5 TRBV12-3/TRBV12-4 few TGTGCCAGCGGCCTAGGGGGGATTCAGCCCCAGCATTTT CASGLGGIQPQHF
TRBD2 TRBJ2-5 TRBV5-4 NA TGTGCCAGCAGCTTTGGGACTAGTACCGGAGAGACCCAGTACTTC CASSFGTSTGETQYF
NA TRBJ2-7 TRBV11-2 NA TGTGCCAGCAGCTTTGAATCCTACGAGCAGTACTTC CASSFESYEQYF
NA TRBJ1-1 TRBV28 NA TGTGCCAGCAGCCCGGTGATGAACACTGAAGCTTTCTTT CASSPVMNTEAFF
NA TRBJ2-1 TRBV9 NA TGTGCCAGCAGCGAACAGTACAATGAGCAGTTCTTC CASSEQYNEQFF
NA TRBJ1-1 TRBV3-1/TRBV3-2 NA TGTGCCAGCAGCCAAGGACCGGTTGGCACTGAAGCTTTCTTT CASSQGPVGTEAFF
NA TRBJ1-4 TRBV5-1 NA TGCGCCAGCAGCTTGGGCCTTACTCGGGGTGAAAAACTGTTTTTT CASSLGLTRGEKLFF
TRBD2 TRBJ2-2 TRBV19 few TGTGCCAGTAGGCGTTGGACCACTAGCGACACCGGGGAGCTGTTTTTT CASRRWTTSDTGELFF
NA TRBJ2-7 TRBV7-2 NA TGTGCCAGCAGCCAAGGGGGGCCGTCGTTGCGTTGGGAGCAGTACTTC CASSQGGPSLRWEQYF
NA TRBJ2-5 TRBV19 once TGTGCCAGTAGTGAAGAAGGGGGGGCGACCCAGTACTTC CASSEEGGATQYF
NA TRBJ2-3 TRBV6-5 NA TGTGCCAGCAGTTACGGGGGCAGCACAGATACGCAGTATTTT CASSYGGSTDTQYF
TRBD1 TRBJ1-2 TRBV7-2 NA TGTGCCAGCAGCTTAGCCTACCCGGGACAGGGGAAGGATGGCTACACCTTC CASSLAYPGQGKDGYTF
NA TRBJ2-2 TRBV9 NA TGTGCCAGCAGCGTAGAGGTCACCAACACCGGGGAGCTGTTTTTT CASSVEVTNTGELFF
NA TRBJ2-7 TRBV9 NA TGTGCCAGCAGCGTAGGGGCCGGGAATCAGGATGAGCAGTACTTC CASSVGAGNQDEQYF
TRBD1 TRBJ1-5 TRBV27 once TGTGCCAGCAGCGGGTCCAGGGGGAATCAGCCCCAGCATTTT CASSGSRGNQPQHF
NA TRBJ2-2 TRBV11-2 few TGTGCCAGCAGCGTCCTCCTCGGGGCCACGGGGACCGGGGAGCTGTTTTTT CASSVLLGATGTGELFF
NA TRBJ2-1 TRBV27 NA TGTGCCAGCAGTGACCCTTGGGGAGGATACAATGAGCAGTTCTTC CASSDPWGGYNEQFF
TRBD1 TRBJ1-6 TRBV5-1 NA TGCGCCAGCAGCCTCGCCTACAGGGGGGGGGATTCACCCCTCCACTTT CASSLAYRGGDSPLHF
NA TRBJ2-3 TRBV3-1/TRBV3-2 NA TGTGCCAGCAGGCCCCAATCCACAGATACGCAGTATTTT CASRPQSTDTQYF
NA TRBJ2-7 TRBV5-1 NA TGCGCCAGCAGCTTGGCTGGGGGGCACGAGCAGTACTTC CASSLAGGHEQYF
NA TRBJ2-3 TRBV6-1 NA TGTGCCAGCAGTGAGGGAGGCAGGGCAGATACGCAGTATTTT CASSEGGRADTQYF
NA TRBJ2-1 TRBV19 NA TGTGCCAGTAGTATAATACTAGACGCGAGTGAGCAGTTCTTC CASSIILDASEQFF
NA TRBJ2-3 TRBV10-1 NA TGCGCCAGCAGTGACTCCCGCGATACGCAGTATTTT CASSDSRDTQYF
NA TRBJ1-1 TRBV5-4 NA TGTGCCAGCAGCCGAGGTCGTCAGGGGATGAACACTGAAGCTTTCTTT CASSRGRQGMNTEAFF
NA TRBJ1-4 TRBV2 NA TGTGCCAGCAGGACACAAATTACGCCTGAAAAACTGTTTTTT CASRTQITPEKLFF
TRBD1 TRBJ1-1 TRBV6-4 NA TGTGCCAGCAGTTTTCAGGGGGGGGACACTGAAGCTTTCTTT CASSFQGGDTEAFF
NA TRBJ2-7 TRBV19 NA TGTGCCAGTAGTACGGACATCACCTCCTACGAGCAGTACTTC CASSTDITSYEQYF
NA TRBJ1-6 TRBV19 NA TGTGCCAGTAGTATAGATGCAGGTTCCTCTTCACCCCTCCACTTT CASSIDAGSSSPLHF
TRBD1 TRBJ2-1 TRBV3-1/TRBV3-2 NA TGTGCCAGCAGGCCGAGACAGGGTGAAGGGCAGTTCTTC CASRPRQGEGQFF
NA TRBJ1-2 TRBV9 NA TGTGCCAGCAGCGTAAACGGGATCGGCCTAGGCTACACCTTC CASSVNGIGLGYTF
NA TRBJ1-1 TRBV5-5 NA TGTGCCAGCAGCTTGACAGCGGAGACTGAAGCTTTCTTT CASSLTAETEAFF
NA TRBJ1-1 TRBV6-5 NA TGTGCCAGCAGCGCAAACACTGAAGCTTTCTTT CASSANTEAFF
NA TRBJ1-6 TRBV12-3/TRBV12-4 once TGTGCCAGCAGTCCCTCAAATTCACCCCTCCACTTT CASSPSNSPLHF
TRBD1 TRBJ2-7 TRBV5-8 NA TGTGCCAGCAGCTCTAGAGGACAGGGTATGGTCTACGAGCAGTACTTC CASSSRGQGMVYEQYF
NA TRBJ2-7 TRBV2 NA TGTGCCAGCGGTTACGAGCAGTACTTC CASGYEQYF
TRBD2 TRBJ2-7 TRBV10-3 NA TGTGCCATTAGCCCCTCCCTCGGGGGGGCCTACGAGCAGTACTTC CAISPSLGGAYEQYF
TRBD1 TRBJ2-7 TRBV5-1 NA TGCGCCAGCAGCTTACCCGGACAGGGCGGATTCTACGAGCAGTACTTC CASSLPGQGGFYEQYF
NA TRBJ1-3 TRBV12-3/TRBV12-4 NA TGTGCCAGCAAGCAATCGGGTGGAAACACCATATATTTT CASKQSGGNTIYF
NA TRBJ2-7 TRBV19 NA TGTGCCAGTAGTATACAGGGGTACGAGCAGTACTTC CASSIQGYEQYF
NA TRBJ1-2 TRBV30 few TGTGCCTGGACTAACAACAGGGCCCTCTATGGCTACACCTTC CAWTNNRALYGYTF
NA TRBJ1-2 TRBV7-3 NA TGTGCCAGCAGCTTTGAGGGTTTCTATGGCTACACCTTC CASSFEGFYGYTF
NA TRBJ2-7 TRBV3-1/TRBV3-2 NA TGTGCCAGCAGCCGAAACCTCGGTAGCGACGAGCAGTACTTC CASSRNLGSDEQYF
TRBD2 TRBJ2-5 TRBV12-3/TRBV12-4 NA TGTGCCAGCAGACTAGCGGTAGAGACCCAGTACTTC CASRLAVETQYF
NA TRBJ1-2 TRBV10-3 NA TGTGCCATCAGTGAGTCCGGCGGGGGAGGCTACACCTTC CAISESGGGGYTF
TRBD2 TRBJ2-3 TRBV3-1/TRBV3-2 NA TGTGCCAGCAGCCAAGTTCCTAGCGGCGCAGATACGCAGTATTTT CASSQVPSGADTQYF
TRBD1 TRBJ1-6 TRBV6-5 NA TGTGCCAGCAGCAGACAGGGAAATTCACCCCTCCACTTT CASSRQGNSPLHF
TRBD1 TRBJ1-5 TRBV6-1 NA TGTGCCAGCCGGGACAGGGGGCTTCAGCCCCAGCATTTT CASRDRGLQPQHF